These T cell receptor beta chains were read from a single sample in a study of tumor and adjacent non-tumor tissue in lung cancer. MiXCR, run by TCRdb on the multiplex PCR reads, gives a single entry per CDR3 protein. Altogether tens of thousands of distinct CDR3 sequences are present, about 70% being singletons, with the ten largest covering around 20%. The sample comprised lung tumor tissue. These receptors were taken from a man in his 60s with non-small cell lung cancer. The CDR3 runs from the conserved cysteine through the conserved F or W. D genes are given only for firm matches. The size field is filled for only some rows; it gives once, few, many or a size class.

clone_size: NA; j_call: TRBJ1-5; d_call: NA; v_call: TRBV7-9; cdr3_nt: TGTGCCAGCAGCTTAGGTGTAGGAAGCAATCAGCCCCAGCATTTT; cdr3_aa: CASSLGVGSNQPQHF
clone_size: NA; j_call: TRBJ2-3; d_call: NA; v_call: TRBV20-1; cdr3_nt: TGCAATGCTGGAGACAATAATTCTTTCGATACGCAGTATTTT; cdr3_aa: CNAGDNNSFDTQYF
clone_size: many; j_call: TRBJ2-1; d_call: NA; v_call: TRBV5-5; cdr3_nt: TGTGCCAGCAGTCGGACCCTAAGCTCCTACAATGAGCAGTTCTTC; cdr3_aa: CASSRTLSSYNEQFF
clone_size: NA; j_call: TRBJ2-1; d_call: NA; v_call: TRBV6-5; cdr3_nt: TGTGCCAGCAGTTTCTCTCCTCAAGATAGCTCCTACAATGAGCAGTTCTTC; cdr3_aa: CASSFSPQDSSYNEQFF
clone_size: NA; j_call: TRBJ1-1; d_call: NA; v_call: TRBV20-1; cdr3_nt: TGCAGTGCTAGAGTAAACAGGAAGGCTGAAGCTTTCTTT; cdr3_aa: CSARVNRKAEAFF
clone_size: NA; j_call: TRBJ1-5; d_call: NA; v_call: TRBV6-2/TRBV6-3; cdr3_nt: TGTACCAGCGGTTCTCCGGGGGGTCCCATTAGCAATCAGCCCCAGCATTTT; cdr3_aa: CTSGSPGGPISNQPQHF
clone_size: many; j_call: TRBJ2-1; d_call: NA; v_call: TRBV30; cdr3_nt: TGTGCCTGGAGTGTAGGGTCACCCTTGGGGAATGAGCAGTTCTTC; cdr3_aa: CAWSVGSPLGNEQFF
clone_size: NA; j_call: TRBJ2-3; d_call: NA; v_call: TRBV20-1; cdr3_nt: TGCATTGCTAGAGACGCTAGCGTCCCTACAGATACGCAGTATTTT; cdr3_aa: CIARDASVPTDTQYF
clone_size: few; j_call: TRBJ2-3; d_call: NA; v_call: TRBV11-2; cdr3_nt: TGTGCCAGCAGCTTAACTCAGGGTGGAAGCACAGATACGCAGTATTTT; cdr3_aa: CASSLTQGGSTDTQYF
clone_size: NA; j_call: TRBJ1-5; d_call: NA; v_call: TRBV4-1; cdr3_nt: TGCGCCAGCAGCCAAGTCGCCGGGAGCAATCAGCCCCAGCATTTT; cdr3_aa: CASSQVAGSNQPQHF
clone_size: many; j_call: TRBJ1-1; d_call: NA; v_call: TRBV20-1; cdr3_nt: TGCAGTGCTAGTCGCGAGGCGAACACTGAAGCTTTCTTT; cdr3_aa: CSASREANTEAFF
clone_size: many; j_call: TRBJ2-3; d_call: NA; v_call: TRBV28; cdr3_nt: TGTGCCAGCAGTTTAGTTGCGGAGAGGGCAGATACGCAGTATTTT; cdr3_aa: CASSLVAERADTQYF
clone_size: NA; j_call: TRBJ2-5; d_call: TRBD2; v_call: TRBV11-2; cdr3_nt: TGTGCCAGCAGTTTACACGGACTAGCCGTCCAAGCGACCCGGTACTTC; cdr3_aa: CASSLHGLAVQATRYF
clone_size: once; j_call: TRBJ2-5; d_call: TRBD1; v_call: TRBV11-1; cdr3_nt: TGTGCCAACAGCTCCAGACAGGGCCAAGAGATCCAGTACTTC; cdr3_aa: CANSSRQGQEIQYF
clone_size: NA; j_call: TRBJ2-5; d_call: NA; v_call: TRBV4-1; cdr3_nt: TGCGCCAGCAGCCAAGACTGGTGGGAAGGACTCCAAGAGACCCAGTACTTC; cdr3_aa: CASSQDWWEGLQETQYF